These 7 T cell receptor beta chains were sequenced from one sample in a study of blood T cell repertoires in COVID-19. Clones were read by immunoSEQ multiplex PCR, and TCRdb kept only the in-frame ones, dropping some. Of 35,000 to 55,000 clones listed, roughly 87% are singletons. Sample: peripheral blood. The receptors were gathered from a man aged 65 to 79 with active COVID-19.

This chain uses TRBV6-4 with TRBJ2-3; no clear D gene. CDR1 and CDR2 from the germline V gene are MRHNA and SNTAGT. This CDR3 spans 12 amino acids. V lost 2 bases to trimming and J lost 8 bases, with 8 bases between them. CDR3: CASSDNFATQYF. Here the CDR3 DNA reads TGTGCCAGCAGTGACAACTTCGCTACGCAGTATTTT.

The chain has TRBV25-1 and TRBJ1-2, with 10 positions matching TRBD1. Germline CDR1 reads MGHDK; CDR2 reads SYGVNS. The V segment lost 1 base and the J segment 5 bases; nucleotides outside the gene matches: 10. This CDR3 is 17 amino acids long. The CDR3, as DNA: TGTGCCAGCAGTGAATTATCGTGGGGACAGGGGTGGTATGGCTACACCTTC. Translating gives CASSELSWGQGWYGYTF.

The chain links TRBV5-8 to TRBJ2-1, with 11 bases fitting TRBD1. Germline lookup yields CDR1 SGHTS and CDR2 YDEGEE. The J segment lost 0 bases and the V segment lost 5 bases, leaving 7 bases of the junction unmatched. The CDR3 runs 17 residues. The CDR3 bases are TGTGCCAGCAGTCGAGGACAGGGGGCTATCTCCTACAATGAGCAGTTCTTC. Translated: CASSRGQGAISYNEQFF.

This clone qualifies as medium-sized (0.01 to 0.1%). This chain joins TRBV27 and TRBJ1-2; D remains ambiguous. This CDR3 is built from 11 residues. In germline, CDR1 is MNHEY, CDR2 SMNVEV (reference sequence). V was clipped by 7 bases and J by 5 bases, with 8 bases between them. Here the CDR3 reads CASKFQYGYTF. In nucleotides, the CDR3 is TGTGCCAGCAAATTCCAGTATGGCTACACCTTC.

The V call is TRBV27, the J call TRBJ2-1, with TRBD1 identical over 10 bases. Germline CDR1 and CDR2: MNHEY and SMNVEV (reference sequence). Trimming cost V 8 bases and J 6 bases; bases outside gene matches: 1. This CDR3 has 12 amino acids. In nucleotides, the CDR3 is TGTGCCAGCGGGACAGGGGCCAATGAGCAGTTCTTC. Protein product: CASGTGANEQFF.

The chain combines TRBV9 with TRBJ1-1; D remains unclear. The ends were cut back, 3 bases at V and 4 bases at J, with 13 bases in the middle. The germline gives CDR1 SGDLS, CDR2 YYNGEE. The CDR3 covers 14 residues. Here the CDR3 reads CASSADTQPTEAFF. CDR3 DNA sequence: TGTGCCAGCAGCGCTGACACTCAACCCACTGAAGCTTTCTTT.

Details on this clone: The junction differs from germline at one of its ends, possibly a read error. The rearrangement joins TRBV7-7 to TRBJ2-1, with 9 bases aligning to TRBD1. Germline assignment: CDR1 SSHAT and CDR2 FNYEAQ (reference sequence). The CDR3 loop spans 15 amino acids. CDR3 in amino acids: CASSAWGTGNNEQFF. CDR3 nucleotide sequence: TGTGCTAGCAGCGCCTGGGGGACAGGGAACAATGAGCAGTTCTTC.